One and the same sample provided the 30 T cell receptor beta chains below, sequenced in a study of T cells after somatic rescue of genetic block. Profiling relied on immunoSEQ multiplex PCR, and the TCRdb table lists in-frame clones only, not all of them. The table includes 110,000 or so clones, around 90% detected once. The sequenced sample consisted of peripheral blood mononuclear cells (PBMCs). The receptors stem from a woman aged 18-30 years.

This CDR3 is CSVGGQGFYEQFF. The CDR3 DNA reads TGCAGCGTTGGAGGCCAGGGGTTCTATGAGCAGTTCTTC. This rearrangement joins TRBV29-1 to TRBJ2-1; a possible D gene is TRBD1 (6 bases). CDR1 is SQVTM, CDR2 ANQGSEA, per germline. CDR3 length equals 13 residues. V was cut by 4 bases and J by 8 bases, with 15 bases left in between.

J is TRBJ2-3 and V is TRBV7-9; 11 positions agree with TRBD2. V shed 4 bases, J shed 7 bases, and the junction held 13 bases outside the gene matches. This CDR3 is 17 amino acids long. CDR1 is SEHNR and CDR2 is FQNEAQ in the germline V gene (reference sequence). The CDR3 loop reads CASSSSTGGLAAHTQYF. The CDR3, as DNA: TGTGCCAGCAGCTCCTCCACGGGGGGACTAGCGGCACATACGCAGTATTTT.

The V and J genes are TRBV29-1 and TRBJ2-7; a possible D gene is TRBD1 (6 bases). The ends were cut back, 2 bases at V and 2 bases at J, with 16 bases in the middle. Germline values: CDR1 SQVTM, CDR2 ANQGSEA. The CDR3 contains 15 residues. CDR3: CSVERAGEHAYEQYF. CDR3 in DNA: TGCAGCGTTGAAAGGGCAGGGGAACATGCCTACGAGCAGTACTTC.

This rearrangement joins TRBV28 to TRBJ2-7, with TRBD2 matching over 11 bases. V shed 5 bases and J 6 bases; nucleotides not matched to a gene: 9. CDR1 is MDHEN, CDR2 SYDVKM, per germline. CDR3 length: 15 residues. Here the CDR3 reads CASSPPGLAAPEQYF. In DNA, the CDR3 is TGTGCCAGCAGTCCCCCGGGACTAGCGGCCCCCGAGCAGTACTTC.

This chain's CDR3 is CASSSGQGYNEQFF. For the CDR3, the DNA is TGCGCCAGCAGCTCGGGACAGGGGTACAATGAGCAGTTCTTC. The rearrangement joins TRBV5-1 to TRBJ2-1, with TRBD1 identical over 10 bases. Germline V gene sequence: CDR1 SGHRS, CDR2 YFSETQ. The trim removed 3 bases at V and 4 bases at J, leaving 1 base unmatched. CDR3 size: 14 residues.

In its sample, this clone is medium-sized (0.01 to 0.1%). The V call is TRBV4-3, the J call TRBJ2-6; no clear D. CDR1 is LGHNA and CDR2 is YSLEER in the germline V gene. V lost 0 bases and J 0 bases, leaving 6 bases between the germline ends. This CDR3 has 16 amino acids. This chain's CDR3 is CASSQEEGSGANVLTF. The CDR3 DNA follows: TGCGCCAGCAGCCAAGAGGAAGGCTCTGGGGCCAACGTCCTGACTTTC.

This chain uses TRBV28 with TRBJ2-2, with D unresolved. Germline CDR1 is MDHEN and CDR2 is SYDVKM. This CDR3 contains 12 residues. V was cut by 2 bases and J by 6 bases, with 4 bases left in between. The CDR3 sequence is CASSLGPGELFF. The CDR3 region has the DNA TGTGCCAGCAGTTTAGGTCCCGGGGAGCTGTTTTTT. Full variable domain (remainder filled in from reference TRBV28 and TRBJ2-2): DVKVTQSSRYLVKRTGEKVFLECVQDMDHENMFWYRQDPGLGLRLIYFSYDVKMKEKGDIPEGYSVSREKKERFSLILESASTNQTSMYLCASSLGPGELFFGEGSRLTVL.

The CDR3 spells CASSELGPGLAGAGELFF. CDR3 DNA: TGTGCCAGCAGTGAATTGGGGCCGGGACTAGCGGGGGCGGGGGAGCTGTTTTTT. The chain carries TRBV25-1 and TRBJ2-2; 14 nucleotides line up with TRBD2. The CDR3 has 18 amino acids. The germline V gene has CDR1 MGHDK and CDR2 SYGVNS. V gave up 1 base and J gave up 8 bases; unmatched junction bases: 9.

This clone was observed many times. The rearrangement uses TRBV20-1 and TRBJ1-1; D unclear. The germline V gene has CDR1 DFQATT and CDR2 SNEGSKA (reference sequence). Between the trimmed V and J ends, which lost 4 bases and 11 bases, there was a span of 14 bases. The CDR3 length is 11 residues. The CDR3 region is CSATPNIDAFF. CDR3 nucleotide sequence: TGCAGTGCTACTCCTAACATCGATGCTTTCTTT.

The chain combines TRBV30 with TRBJ2-4; no clear D gene. The V end lost 1 base, the J end lost 5 bases, and 12 bases lay between the germline ends. Germline CDR1 and CDR2: GTSNPN and SVGIG (reference sequence). CDR3 length equals 14 residues. The CDR3 is CAWSGPSGENIQYF. The CDR3 nucleotides are TGTGCCTGGAGTGGCCCTTCGGGCGAAAACATTCAGTACTTC.

This clone was seen only a few times. The chain couples TRBV6-6 to TRBJ2-1; 8 bases are a match to TRBD2. The germline gives CDR1 MNHNY, CDR2 SVGAGI (reference sequence). Trimming took 6 bases from V and 10 from J; bases not matched to a gene: 8. CDR3 length equals 13 residues. The CDR3 bases are TGTGCCAGCAGCTCCACGGGGGGGGACGAGCAGTTCTTC. Amino acid sequence: CASSSTGGDEQFF.

The chain links TRBV19 to TRBJ1-5; 11 bases fit TRBD1. The J segment lost 5 bases and the V segment lost 5 bases, leaving 5 bases of the junction unmatched. Per the germline V gene, CDR1 is LNHDA and CDR2 is SQIVND (reference sequence). This CDR3 has 15 amino acids. CDR3 residues: CASSWGTGGDQPQHF. The CDR3 nucleotides read TGTGCCAGTAGTTGGGGGACAGGGGGTGATCAGCCCCAGCATTTT.

The chain couples TRBV6-1 to TRBJ2-7; D might be TRBD1 (6 bases). CDR1 MNHNS and CDR2 SASEGT come from the germline V gene. The CDR3 runs to 13 residues. Trimming pared 8 bases from V and 4 bases from J, leaving 15 bases between. The CDR3 DNA sequence: TGTGCCAGCTGTTCAGGACAGTTATACGAGCAGTACTTC. It translates to CASCSGQLYEQYF.

The chain uses TRBV4-2 and TRBJ2-3; 12 nucleotides align to TRBD1. Germline V CDR1 and CDR2: LGHNA, YNFKEQ. The CDR3 sequence is 17 residues long. V was pared by 9 bases and J by 5 bases, with 15 bases of the junction left unmatched. The CDR3 DNA is TGTGCCAGGGACGTTACGTGGGGACAGGGGGCTGGAGATACGCAGTATTTT. Translated: CARDVTWGQGAGDTQYF.

This clone occurred once. The V and J genes are TRBV5-4 and TRBJ2-5; TRBD2 matches at 12 bases. This CDR3 region has 17 residues. Trimming at V came to 4 bases and at J to 1 base, leaving 8 bases not matched to a gene. CDR1 is SGHNT and CDR2 is YYREEE in the germline V gene (reference sequence). CDR3 nucleotide sequence: TGTGCCAGCAGCGCTAGAGGACTAGCGGGGTCCCAAGAGACCCAGTACTTC. Translating gives CASSARGLAGSQETQYF.

V usage is TRBV7-2 and J usage is TRBJ1-5, with 7 bases aligning to TRBD1. The trim removed 2 bases at V and 4 bases at J, leaving 14 bases unmatched. The CDR3 extends over 18 amino acids. CDR1 is SGHTA and CDR2 is FQGNSA in the germline V gene. As DNA, the CDR3 is TGTGCCAGCAGCTTACTAAGACAGGGAGTTTACGAGAATCAGCCCCAGCATTTT. It yields the protein CASSLLRQGVYENQPQHF.

V usage is TRBV11-2 and J usage is TRBJ2-3; D may be TRBD2 (5 bases). The V and J ends lost 5 bases and 0 bases respectively, with 12 bases between them. The CDR3 has 15 amino acids. Germline CDR1 and CDR2: SGHAT and FQNNGV. The CDR3 reads CASSPRRTSTDTQYF. DNA for the CDR3: TGTGCCAGCAGCCCAAGGCGGACTAGCACAGATACGCAGTATTTT. Based on the CDR3 plus reference TRBV11-2 and TRBJ2-3, the full variable domain is EAGVAQSPRYKIIEKRQSVAFWCNPISGHATLYWYQQILGQGPKLLIQFQNNGVVDDSQLPKDRFSAERLKGVDSTLKIQPAKLEDSAVYLCASSPRRTSTDTQYFGPGTRLTVL.

This clone has only one observation. The chain links TRBV30 to TRBJ2-6; possibly TRBD2 for D (5 bases). The CDR3 extends over 18 amino acids. Trimming pared 0 bases from V and 3 bases from J, leaving 18 bases between. CDR1 GTSNPN and CDR2 SVGIG come from the germline V gene (reference sequence). CDR3 amino acids: CAWSVDPRGVFGANVLTF. Here the CDR3 DNA reads TGTGCCTGGAGTGTAGACCCCCGGGGAGTCTTTGGGGCCAACGTCCTGACTTTC.

This chain joins TRBV6-5 and TRBJ2-5; D not certain. Germline V gene lookup returns CDR1 MNHEY and CDR2 SVGAGI. The CDR3 is 10 residues long. Trimming cost V 5 bases and J 5 bases, with 3 bases left between them. The CDR3 here is CASSGETQYF. CDR3 nucleotide sequence: TGTGCCAGCAGTGGGGAGACCCAGTACTTC.

The genes are TRBV11-3 and TRBJ1-2; 8 bases match TRBD1. Germline V gene lookup returns CDR1 SGHNT and CDR2 YENEEA. The J segment lost 5 bases and the V segment lost 5 bases, leaving 7 bases of the junction unmatched. The CDR3 loop spans 14 amino acids. CDR3 sequence (DNA): TGTGCCAGCAGCAACCGGACAGGGAGGTATGGCTACACCTTC. It codes for CASSNRTGRYGYTF.

The chain uses TRBV7-9 and TRBJ1-1; D is uncertain. There are 14 residues in the CDR3. The V gene lost 5 bases and the J gene lost 5 bases, with 15 bases spanning the gap. Germline assignment: CDR1 SEHNR and CDR2 FQNEAQ (reference sequence). The CDR3 coding sequence is TGTGCCAGCAGCCCTCGACGGGGTGGAACTGAAGCTTTCTTT. Translating it yields CASSPRRGGTEAFF.

The chain couples TRBV9 to TRBJ2-7; 8 bases agree with TRBD1. Per germline, CDR1 SGDLS and CDR2 YYNGEE. The J segment lost 5 bases and the V segment lost 0 bases, leaving 4 bases of the junction unmatched. The CDR3 has 14 residues. CDR3 in DNA: TGTGCCAGCAGCGTAGTAGCAGGGGGCGACGAGCAGTACTTC. Encoded protein: CASSVVAGGDEQYF.

The chain combines TRBV5-1 with TRBJ1-4, with 7 positions matching TRBD1. V gave up 4 bases and J gave up 5 bases; unmatched junction bases: 8. The CDR3 is 15 residues long. CDR1 is SGHRS, CDR2 YFSETQ, per germline. The CDR3 here is CASSLGQAENEKLFF. The DNA of the CDR3 is TGCGCCAGCAGCCTCGGACAGGCGGAAAATGAAAAACTGTTTTTT.

The chain is built from TRBV6-5 and TRBJ1-6; no definite D call. Trimming removed 2 bases from V and 8 bases from J, with 13 bases in between. This CDR3 has 15 residues. CDR1 is MNHEY, CDR2 SVGAGI, per germline. The CDR3 here is CASSYEGSGDSPLHF. CDR3 in DNA: TGTGCCAGCAGTTACGAAGGATCCGGGGATTCACCCCTCCACTTT.

J is TRBJ2-7 and V is TRBV5-4, with D unresolved. V gave up 0 bases and J gave up 1 base, with 5 bases separating them. Germline V gives CDR1 SGHNT, CDR2 YYREEE (reference sequence). This CDR3 spans 13 amino acids. CDR3 sequence: CASSLAGSYEQYF. In DNA form, the CDR3 reads TGTGCCAGCAGCTTGGCAGGATCCTACGAGCAGTACTTC.

The rearrangement links TRBV9 to TRBJ2-7; TRBD1 aligns across 10 bases. CDR3 length: 14 residues. Germline trimming cut 4 bases from V and 5 bases from J; bases unmatched to any gene: 6. Germline V gene lookup returns CDR1 SGDLS and CDR2 YYNGEE. The CDR3 spells CASSSGQGMDEQYF. CDR3 coding DNA: TGTGCCAGCAGCTCGGGACAGGGGATGGACGAGCAGTACTTC.

V is TRBV18 and J is TRBJ1-1, with 7 nucleotides matching TRBD1. The CDR3 is 14 residues long. CDR1 and CDR2 (germline): KGHSH, LQKENI. With 1 base clipped from V and 6 bases from J, the junction kept 5 bases outside the gene matches. The DNA of the CDR3 is TGTGCCAGCTCACCACAGGGGGCGTTCGCTGAAGCTTTCTTT. Its protein is CASSPQGAFAEAFF.

The table lists this clone with a count of one. In the same sample, other DNA sequences code for this CDR3. This chain joins TRBV20-1 and TRBJ2-5; D is uncertain. The CDR3 has 11 residues. Germline-derived CDR1 and CDR2 are DFQATT and SNEGSKA (reference sequence). Trimming took off 3 bases at V and 2 bases at J, with 4 bases between the two ends. In DNA, the CDR3 is TGCAGTGCTAGCAGGCAAGAGACCCAGTACTTC. It specifies CSASRQETQYF.

A few counts support this clone. The V and J genes are TRBV27 and TRBJ1-2, with D unclear. The CDR3 is made up of 16 amino acids. Per germline, CDR1 MNHEY and CDR2 SMNVEV (reference sequence). The ends were cut back, 1 base at V and 4 bases at J, with 16 bases in the middle. In DNA form, the CDR3 reads TGTGCCAGCAGTTTATTGGCCAGTCAGGTCTTCTATGGCTACACCTTC. Its translation is CASSLLASQVFYGYTF.

This clone appeared a few times. The chain joins TRBV6-5 to TRBJ1-6; D is ambiguous. Trimming left V 7 bases short and J 7 bases short, with 14 bases between. CDR3 length: 14 amino acids. Germline CDR1 MNHEY, CDR2 SVGAGI. In DNA form, the CDR3 reads TGTGCCAGCATGGCCGGGCCGGTGAATTCACCCCTCCACTTT. Translated: CASMAGPVNSPLHF.